This T cell receptor (beta chain) originates from a study of cytomegalovirus exposure and HLA in healthy donors (dated by TCRdb to 2015 to 2018). Notes on the research overall: According to an earlier analysis of a few hundred of the donors, about 190 million T cells yielded 117 million unique TCR beta sequences and approximately 280 Gb of sequence data. The study profiled the T cell repertoires of 500 to 800 subjects by immunosequencing and related them to cytomegalovirus serostatus. On average, around 240,000 unique TCR beta nucleotide sequences were sequenced per donor among 300 to 500 genotyped donors of the cohort, with roughly 18% of those sequences being non-productive. To predict cytomegalovirus infection status, the study combined high-throughput TCR immunosequencing, statistical association of individual TCRs with disease status, and machine learning. A later analysis re-examined previously published TCR beta repertoires from several hundred donors and added high-resolution HLA genotyping to investigate patterns of TCR occurrence. An earlier analysis of fewer than 700 of the donors applied high-throughput TCR beta sequencing to assess whether each TCR beta V gene segment acted as functional or pseudogenic. An early release that covered roughly 600 HLA-typed donors contained about 300 gigabases of sequencing data and tens of millions of unique TCR sequences. A later genetic analysis took genome-wide SNP genotypes for 398 of the 666 donors and used that subset as a discovery cohort. The study aimed to test whether cataloging public T cell receptors could reveal signatures of past pathogen exposure. A few DR-DQ haplotypes were treated as single units for association and clustering because of strong linkage in the cohort. HLA typing included class I and class II loci at four-digit resolution. Along with the roughly 670-subject first cohort, a separate validation cohort of roughly 110 different subjects was used. Donor age, sex, ethnicity and CMV serostatus were compiled together with the repertoire data. The number of donors typed differed by locus, with roughly 620-640 for A, B, C, DRB1 and DQB1, about 500 for DQA1, 606 for DPA1, and approximately 470 for DPB1. All discovery cohort repertoires had been generated on a single sequencing platform. Of the 398 genotyped donors, less than 90% were placed in the genetic ancestry cluster associated with self-reported Caucasian donors. In the later analysis, no new phenotypic data were used to find candidate immune exposures; instead, reliance was placed on TCR beta sequences and their occurrence across donors. Results the study describes overall, beyond this receptor: In a later analysis, TCR association rates were found to vary across HLA loci, with the most associated TCRs seen for DRB1 alleles and the fewest for HLA-C alleles. CMV serostatus was the only immune exposure information available for the cohort. The study gave a list of around 170 TCR beta chains associated with cytomegalovirus. A few of the identified cytomegalovirus-associated TCR beta chains were confirmed in vitro to be specific for cytomegalovirus antigens. A later analysis found that HLA-associated TCR beta chains were more clonally expanded and had lower generation probabilities than equally common non-associated chains. In an earlier analysis of fewer than 750 of the donors, most TCR beta V segments were observed in productive rearrangements about 90% or about 30% of the time, broadly matching IMGT annotations. Specific HLA alleles were associated with 15,000 to 20,000 TCR beta sequences at a false discovery rate of 0.05 in a later analysis. The classifier was reported to diagnose cytomegalovirus status with high specificity and sensitivity in both the original and validation cohorts. A further reported finding was that TCR beta sequences accurately predicted the HLA-A and HLA-B alleles for most subjects in the first cohort. Because the 87-base-pair reads could not distinguish some IMGT-functional V segments, including TRBV6-2 and TRBV6-3, those segments were excluded. While some public TCRs were present in many individuals, most TCR sequences turned up only very rarely across donors. Compared with the roughly 700-donor mean, donors in an Asian-associated ancestry cluster had fewer N-insertions in productive TCRs, according to a later genetic analysis. Most CMV-associated TCR beta chains appeared to be HLA-restricted in a later analysis, and the HLA associations seemed to be driven largely by CMV exposure. It was suggested by the authors that the approach could potentially be generalized to other disease states and immunological phenotypes. V-gene and J-gene trimming of TCR beta chains was associated with a missense DCLRE1C variant in a later genetic analysis, and the association was replicated in an independent cohort. When HLA alleles, especially DR and DQ, strongly co-occurred, TCR associations were difficult to assign to individual alleles. The earlier analysis of about 600 of the donors excluded roughly 17 rarely observed V segments, including chromosome 9 orphons, because counts were too low. Only TCR beta chains were sequenced in this cohort, and the absence of alpha or paired-chain data limited detectable features. A group of highly shared sequence variants was considered likely to be a technical artifact of the sequencing pipeline. Sequencing depth was assumed to be roughly uniform across donors in the presence/absence analyses, though that assumption may not hold. Linkage disequilibrium might explain the correlated functional status among segregating V segments, but an unknown experimental factor could not be ruled out. A later analysis reported that several top co-occurrence clusters appeared linked to parvovirus B19, influenza, CMV and Epstein-Barr virus. Because HLA typing was unavailable for some donors at each locus, only the typed subset was used in association tests.

In total, 666 healthy bone marrow donors made up the cohort. Cohort members were all nominally healthy when sampled, although unrecorded immune exposures were likely present. The donor was CMV seropositive and was included in the group of some 290 seropositive cohort members. Every donor gave a peripheral blood sample, and the peripheral blood mononuclear cells from that sample were used for TCR beta sequencing. Genomic DNA was extracted from the blood cell samples with the Qiagen DNeasy Blood Extraction Kit. To prepare the library, the immunoSEQ multiplex PCR assay was applied. For the multiplex PCR, a mixture combining 60 forward primers for TCR Vbeta segments and 13 reverse primers for TCR Jbeta segments was used. Amplification of the CDR3 region of rearranged TCR beta genes was performed with a multiplex PCR assay on genomic DNA. The amplified TCR beta libraries were sequenced on the Illumina HiSeq System as 87-base-pair reads. Concerning the study's data processing: Across the 670 or so repertoires, a later analysis counted some 81 million unique TCR beta chains, around 10 million of which were shared by at least two donors. A nearest-neighbor algorithm error-corrected the raw reads and collapsed the reads into unique sequences, merging closely related sequences to remove PCR and sequencing errors. Alignment of CDR3 sequences to IMGT reference sequences was used to assign V, D and J gene segments. Each retained sequence needed at least a six-nucleotide match to both a V gene segment and a J gene segment. A rearrangement counted as productive if the CDR3 had no stop codons and remained in frame with V and J, and every other rearrangement counted as non-productive. Following IMGT convention, CDR3 was defined as the stretch from the second conserved V-encoded cysteine up to the conserved J-encoded phenylalanine. Sequences without an unambiguous match to a single V gene segment were excluded from the earlier analysis of 587 of the donors. In an earlier analysis of approximately 500 of the donors, a V segment was called functional when productive rearrangements were above 56.7%, and segregating when the standard deviation between donors exceeded 5%. A statistical classification framework was built for diagnosing cytomegalovirus status from the catalog of TCR beta chain sequences. A later analysis assigned V and J genes by comparing TCR nucleotide sequences with IMGT/GENE-DB human TR gene sequences. In a later analysis, CDR3 sequences and most-parsimonious VDJ recombination scenarios were assigned using the TCRdist pipeline. A later analysis defined each TCR beta chain by its CDR3 amino acid sequence plus V-gene family, and excluded reads lacking a unique V-gene family. In a later analysis, nearly 600 highly shared, low-generation-probability nucleotide sequences were removed to address suspected cross-contamination and a sequencing artifact. A later analysis calculated a clonal expansion index for each public chain from normalized within-repertoire ranks of inferred template counts. Generation probabilities in a later analysis came from a VDJ recombination model fitted to out-of-frame rearrangements, and those results were checked against IGoR. In a later analysis, hypergeometric tests were used to score TCR-TCR, TCR-HLA and TCR-CMV co-occurrence, with a repertoire-size bias correction applied to TCR pairs. A later analysis estimated false discovery rates by permuting HLA or CMV assignments 20 times. In a later analysis, co-occurring TCRs were grouped using DBSCAN, with TCRdist sequence similarity added in when clustering inside HLA-allele-positive subsets. Repertoires with fewer than 30,000 or more than 120,000 public chains were left out of co-occurrence clustering, as were about 5 repertoires with anomalous nucleotide sharing. TCRdb mirrors the immuneACCESS table, restricted to in-frame sequences. Some clones are absent from its copies; in checked studies, under half trace to an unresolved V gene, and the reason for the others is unknown. V and J calls and clone size are those listed in that table; D and trimming were worked out from the DNA. The sample table holds about 100,000 clones, of which 65% to 85% were seen once. The top ten hold roughly 20% of the sample.

V drops 2 bases and J drops 1 base, leaving 14 bases in between. The CDR3 spans 16 residues, from the cysteine through the phenylalanine. Only the CDR3 DNA stays, 48 bases, in frame from base 1. For CDR1 and CDR2, the germline V gene lists SGHVS and FQNEAQ. Details on this clone: No antigen is known for it. One base away there is no much larger clone; base qualities are not given.

The rearrangement joined TRBV7-8 to TRBJ1-2; TRBD1 is a weak D gene call, 6 bases matching. The material sequenced was PBMCs. This sequence was found in a woman aged 60-75 years in good health and CMV-seropositive. For the CDR3, the sequence is CASSLNAGQINYGYTF. The nucleotide sequence reads TGTGCCAGCAGCTTAAACGCCGGACAGATTAACTATGGCTACACCTTC.